This T cell receptor beta chain was observed in a study of early T cells in non-severe SARS-CoV-2 infection. Using its own MiXCR run on the 5' RACE reads, TCRdb lists one record per CDR3 protein. The sample holds about 77,000 distinct CDR3 sequences, over 8.5% seen once. In its sample, this clonotype was seen a few times. The CDR3 is 12 residues long. The germline V gene encodes CDR1 SQVTM and CDR2 ANQGSEA. Trimming cost V 8 bases and J 1 base, with 10 bases left between them. V and J are TRBV29-1 and TRBJ2-3; no firm D call. The TCR comes from an adult who was a healthcare worker with PCR-confirmed SARS-CoV-2 infection or an uninfected control (not recorded which). Sequenced input: whole blood. Written as DNA, the CDR3 is TGCAGCCTATTAGACGGCACAGATACGCAGTATTTT. Translation: CSLLDGTDTQYF.